These 22 T cell receptor beta chains share one sample of origin, sequenced in a study of blood T cells in healthy people across ages. Combining a sample-barcoded 5' primer with a J-beta primer mix, a second PCR ran for about 7 to 12 cycles. TCRdb re-derived calls from the 5' RACE reads in MiXCR, one entry per CDR3 protein. The data contain hundreds of thousands of distinct CDR3 sequences, approximately 25% of them singletons. The data also belong to a second study, concerning T cells of mothers and their children.

Sequenced input: blood. All receptors derive from a boy aged 10-17 years in good health.

V usage is TRBV9 and J usage is TRBJ2-2; tentatively, D is TRBD1 or TRBD2 (7 bases each). The germline V gene encodes CDR1 SGDLS and CDR2 YYNGEE. V lost 0 bases and J lost 1, with 13 bases in between. The length of the CDR3 is 17 residues. For the CDR3, the DNA is TGTGCCAGCAGCGTAGGGTCAGGGGGGGGGAACACCGGGGAGCTGTTTTTT. Translation: CASSVGSGGGNTGELFF.

This clonotype has more than one count but fewer than ten. The J gene is TRBJ1-4, the V gene TRBV7-9, with D unclear. This CDR3 region has 13 residues. V was shortened by 1 base and J by 7 bases, with 7 bases between the two germline ends. Germline V gives CDR1 SEHNR, CDR2 FQNEAQ (reference sequence). CDR3 residues: CASSLVRSEKLFF. In DNA, the CDR3 is TGTGCCAGCAGCTTAGTACGGAGTGAAAAACTGTTTTTT. The variable domain in full, completed from reference TRBV7-9 and TRBJ1-4, reads DTGVSQNPRHKITKRGQNVTFRCDPISEHNRLYWYRQTLGQGPEFLTYFQNEAQLEKSRLLSDRFSAERPKGSFSTLEIQRTEQGDSAMYLCASSLVRSEKLFFGSGTQLSVL.

This clonotype was seen more than once but under ten times. The chain combines TRBV3-1 with TRBJ1-2, with D maybe TRBD1 (6 bases). Germline V lookup: CDR1 LGHDT, CDR2 YNNKEL (reference sequence). The V gene lost 4 bases and the J gene lost 4 bases, with 13 bases spanning the gap. CDR3 length equals 14 residues. The CDR3 DNA reads as TGTGCCAGCAGCCGACCTGGACAGCCCTATGGCTACACCTTC. It yields the protein CASSRPGQPYGYTF.

Comments on this clonotype: The conserved final phenylalanine or tryptophan is absent from the CDR3, which likely points to a read error. J is TRBJ1-4 and V is TRBV7-3; no definite D call. The CDR3 length is 17 residues. Looked up from germline, CDR1 is SGHTA and CDR2 is FQGTGA. The germline V and J ends were trimmed by 7 bases and 3 bases, with 21 bases remaining between them. The CDR3 DNA sequence: TGTGCCAGCACCACGCCTTGGGTGAGGCGGGCTAATGAAAAACTGTTTTCT. Translation gives CASTTPWVRRANEKLFS.

DNA for the CDR3: TGTGCCACCAGTGATGGACAGATGGGGACCCAGTACTTC. Its translation: CATSDGQMGTQYF. The chain couples TRBV24-1 to TRBJ2-5; D may be TRBD1 (6 bases). This CDR3 region has 13 residues. From germline, CDR1 is KGHDR and CDR2 SFDVKD. V was pared by 3 bases and J by 7 bases, with 11 bases between.

This clonotype was detected only a few times. The chain recombines TRBV20-1 with TRBJ2-5; 13 bases are a match to TRBD2. The trim removed 3 bases at V and 5 bases at J, leaving 18 bases unmatched. The CDR3 extends over 19 amino acids. From germline, CDR1 is DFQATT and CDR2 SNEGSKA (reference sequence). The CDR3 sequence is CSASEWTSGSGDVGETQYF. The CDR3 coding sequence is TGCAGTGCTAGTGAATGGACTAGCGGGAGCGGAGATGTTGGGGAGACCCAGTACTTC.

This clonotype appeared a few times. The chain joins TRBV7-3 to TRBJ2-1; 7 nucleotides agree with TRBD2. This CDR3 comprises 13 residues. CDR1 is SGHTA, CDR2 FQGTGA, per germline. Trimming cost V 1 base and J 9 bases; bases outside gene matches: 3. This chain's CDR3 is CASSLRTSAEQFF. CDR3 DNA: TGTGCCAGCAGCTTAAGAACTAGCGCTGAGCAGTTCTTC.

This clonotype showed up just once. The chain employs TRBV7-3 and TRBJ1-1; 9 nucleotides align to TRBD1. The junction had 4 bases not matched to a gene; V was cut back by 5 bases and J by 3 bases. CDR1 SGHTA and CDR2 FQGTGA come from the germline V gene. The CDR3 spans 14 residues. The CDR3 here is CASSATGGYTEAFF. The CDR3 DNA reads as TGTGCCAGCAGCGCTACAGGGGGCTACACTGAAGCTTTCTTT.

V is TRBV5-8 and J is TRBJ1-2; D is ambiguous. Trimming stripped 0 bases from V and 8 bases from J, with 11 bases between. CDR3 length equals 13 residues. CDR1 is SGHTS and CDR2 is YDEGEE in the germline V gene. CDR3 residues: CASSLEMPVGYTF. The CDR3 DNA reads TGTGCCAGCAGCTTGGAGATGCCGGTAGGCTACACCTTC.

A few counts support this clonotype. Written as DNA, the CDR3 is TGTGCCAGCAGCTACCGACAGAGGCAAGAGACCCAGTACTTC. Protein: CASSYRQRQETQYF. The J gene is TRBJ2-5, the V gene TRBV11-2; the D gene is possibly TRBD1 (5 bases). V dropped 4 bases and J dropped 2 bases, with 11 bases sitting between them. Germline V gene sequence: CDR1 SGHAT, CDR2 FQNNGV. The CDR3 has 14 residues. Full variable domain (rest looked up from reference TRBV11-2 and TRBJ2-5): EAGVAQSPRYKIIEKRQSVAFWCNPISGHATLYWYQQILGQGPKLLIQFQNNGVVDDSQLPKDRFSAERLKGVDSTLKIQPAKLEDSAVYLCASSYRQRQETQYFGPGTRLLVL.

The chain couples TRBV20-1 to TRBJ2-1; TRBD2 agrees at 11 bases. Trimming took 3 bases from V and 8 from J; bases not matched to a gene: 12. The CDR3 runs to 16 residues. Germline lookup yields CDR1 DFQATT and CDR2 SNEGSKA (reference sequence). Written as DNA, the CDR3 is TGCAGTGCTAGTGCAACTAGCGGGAGTACAAACGATGAGCAGTTCTTC. Its protein product is CSASATSGSTNDEQFF.

The chain carries TRBV6-5 and TRBJ2-5, with 10 bases lining up with TRBD2. The DNA matches TRBJ2-1 better at its end, which makes the J call doubtful. The germline V gene has CDR1 MNHEY and CDR2 SVGAGI. The CDR3 consists of 15 residues. CDR3: CASSTPSGSRYEQFF. The CDR3 DNA reads TGTGCCAGCAGTACCCCTAGCGGGAGTAGGTATGAGCAGTTCTTC.

This chain uses TRBV3-1 with TRBJ1-5; no definite D call. The CDR3 has 13 residues. V shed 0 bases and J shed 7 bases, with 7 bases lying between them. Germline V lookup: CDR1 LGHDT, CDR2 YNNKEL (reference sequence). The CDR3 is CASSQELGQPQHF. As DNA, the CDR3 is TGTGCCAGCAGCCAAGAGTTAGGACAGCCCCAGCATTTT.

The chain couples TRBV28 to TRBJ2-5; possible D gene TRBD2, 5 bases. The CDR3 covers 14 residues. Looked up from germline, CDR1 is MDHEN and CDR2 is SYDVKM. V lost 3 bases to trimming and J lost 2 bases, with 10 bases between them. The CDR3 DNA reads TGTGCCAGCAGTTTCATAAGCGGACAAGAGACCCAGTACTTC. The encoded protein is CASSFISGQETQYF.

This clonotype was recorded a few times. The CDR3: CASSPNRGFYGYTF. CDR3 nucleotides: TGTGCCAGCAGCCCCAACAGGGGGTTCTATGGCTACACCTTC. The chain combines TRBV7-2 with TRBJ1-2; 8 bases are shared with TRBD1. Per the germline V gene, CDR1 is SGHTA and CDR2 is FQGNSA. This CDR3 has 14 amino acids. V lost 5 bases and J lost 4; bases outside the gene matches: 6.

The rearrangement links TRBV12-3 or TRBV12-4 to TRBJ2-5, with TRBD2 identical over 15 bases. TRBJ2-1 matches the DNA end more closely, so the J call is doubtful. The CDR3 extends over 15 amino acids. The CDR3 nucleotides are TGTGCCAGCAGTCCGGGACTAGCGGGAGGTGATGAGCAGTTCTTC. This encodes CASSPGLAGGDEQFF.

Of note for this clonotype: Mismatch with germline at one junction end may stem from a read error. The rearrangement joins TRBV5-5 to TRBJ2-1; 10 bases are a match to TRBD2. The CDR3 loop spans 20 amino acids. The germline V gene has CDR1 SGHKS and CDR2 YYEKEE (reference sequence). CDR3 sequence: CASNLEPGLAGVNSYNEQFF. The CDR3 region has the DNA TGTGCCAGCAACTTGGAACCCGGCCTAGCGGGGGTCAACTCCTACAATGAGCAGTTCTTC.

The sample holds a few counts of this clonotype. The V and J genes are TRBV7-2 and TRBJ2-5, with a weak D call TRBD1 (5 bases). The V end lost 4 bases, the J end lost 2 bases, and 14 bases lay between the germline ends. This CDR3 has 15 residues. Germline V lookup: CDR1 SGHTA, CDR2 FQGNSA. The CDR3: CASSWALGPQETQYF. The DNA of the CDR3 is TGTGCCAGCAGCTGGGCGTTGGGGCCACAAGAGACCCAGTACTTC. Together with reference TRBV7-2 and TRBJ2-5, the CDR3 gives the full variable domain: GAGVSQSPSNKVTEKGKDVELRCDPISGHTALYWYRQSLGQGLEFLIYFQGNSAPDKSGLPSDRFSAERTGGSVSTLTIQRTQQEDSAVYLCASSWALGPQETQYFGPGTRLLVL.

This clonotype has more than one count but fewer than ten. The rearrangement joins TRBV9 to TRBJ1-5, with D uncertain. Germline CDR1 reads SGDLS; CDR2 reads YYNGEE. Trimming stripped 3 bases from V and 2 bases from J, with 9 bases between. The CDR3 extends over 14 amino acids. The CDR3 nucleotides read TGTGCCAGCAGCGCGAGAGATGGCAATCAGCCCCAGCATTTT. Its translation is CASSARDGNQPQHF.

This chain joins TRBV24-1 and TRBJ2-1; 9 nucleotides line up with TRBD1. Germline values: CDR1 KGHDR, CDR2 SFDVKD. V trimming: 0 bases; J trimming: 8 bases; junction bases outside the gene matches: 7. The CDR3 totals 16 residues. In nucleotides, the CDR3 is TGTGCCACCAGTGATTTGGGGACAGGGATCGACGATGAGCAGTTCTTC. This gives the protein CATSDLGTGIDDEQFF.

The chain employs TRBV6-2 or TRBV6-3 and TRBJ2-3; no firm D call. The V end lost 2 bases, the J end lost 7 bases, and 13 bases lay between the germline ends. The germline CDR1 and CDR2 sequences are MNHEY and SVGEGT. This CDR3 is 14 amino acids long. CDR3 protein: CASSYPDPSNTQYF. In nucleotides, the CDR3 is TGTGCCAGCAGTTACCCCGATCCCTCCAATACGCAGTATTTT.

This clonotype came up a few times. The V and J genes are TRBV4-1 and TRBJ2-5, with 8 bases identical to TRBD1. Germline CDR1 is MGHRA and CDR2 is YSYEKL. The CDR3 length is 13 residues. The V and J ends lost 3 bases and 5 bases, in that order; junction bases with no gene match: 2. The CDR3 loop is CASSQDRDETQYF. The DNA for the CDR3 is TGCGCCAGCAGCCAGGACAGGGACGAGACCCAGTACTTC.